This T cell receptor beta chain derives from a study of cytomegalovirus exposure and HLA in healthy donors. Points from the study as a whole: TCR beta chains numbering some 160 were designated cytomegalovirus-associated. Many donors carried some public TCRs, although rarity characterized most TCR sequences. Subsequent analysis of the approximately 110 validation repertoires found a tendency for first-cohort TCR clusters to co-occur.

The donors belonged to the approximately 120-subject validation cohort, separate from the roughly 710-subject first cohort. The table came from immunoSEQ multiplex PCR; TCRdb's copy has only in-frame clones and leaves some out. Found here are over 200,000 clones, about 91% of them singletons; the top ten hold about 3%. A remark on this clone: The target antigen is unknown.

Trimming took off 4 bases at V and 3 bases at J, with 22 bases between the two ends. Germline V gene sequence: CDR1 SGHKS, CDR2 YYEKEE (reference sequence). The CDR3 runs 17 residues. This rearrangement joins TRBV5-5 to TRBJ1-1; D not certain. Sequencing was performed on PBMCs. This sequence was found in a woman aged 18-29 years in good health and CMV-seronegative. The CDR3 protein is CASSPIERLGPYTEAFF. CDR3 in DNA: TGTGCCAGCAGCCCGATAGAACGTCTGGGCCCCTACACTGAAGCTTTCTTT.